This T cell receptor (beta chain) was identified during a study of blood T cell repertoires in COVID-19. Study-wide context: Sites in the United States, Italy and Spain provided acute and convalescent COVID-19 samples.

In the source study's methods: By means of reference gene primer amplification, nucleated cell counts were estimated. Sequencing used immunoSEQ multiplex PCR; TCRdb keeps in-frame clones, though not all of them. D and trimming were read from the DNA, whereas the V and J calls and clone size are those reported in that table. The sample carries around 150,000 clones, about four fifths recorded once. CDR3 length: 13 amino acids. CDR1 and CDR2 (germline): SNHLY, FYNNEI. Trimming took 5 bases from V and 4 from J; bases not matched to a gene: 3. This receptor was identified in a woman at least 80 years old with acute or convalescent COVID-19. The source material was peripheral blood. The chain combines TRBV2 with TRBJ2-5; 8 bases match TRBD1. The CDR3 loop is CASSSDRGETQYF. CDR3 sequence (DNA): TGTGCCAGCAGTTCCGACAGGGGAGAGACCCAGTACTTC. Full variable domain (remainder filled in from reference TRBV2 and TRBJ2-5): EPEVTQTPSHQVTQMGQEVILRCVPISNHLYFYWYRQILGQKVEFLVSFYNNEISEKSEIFDDQFSVERPDGSNFTLKIRSTKLEDSAMYFCASSSDRGETQYFGPGTRLLVL.